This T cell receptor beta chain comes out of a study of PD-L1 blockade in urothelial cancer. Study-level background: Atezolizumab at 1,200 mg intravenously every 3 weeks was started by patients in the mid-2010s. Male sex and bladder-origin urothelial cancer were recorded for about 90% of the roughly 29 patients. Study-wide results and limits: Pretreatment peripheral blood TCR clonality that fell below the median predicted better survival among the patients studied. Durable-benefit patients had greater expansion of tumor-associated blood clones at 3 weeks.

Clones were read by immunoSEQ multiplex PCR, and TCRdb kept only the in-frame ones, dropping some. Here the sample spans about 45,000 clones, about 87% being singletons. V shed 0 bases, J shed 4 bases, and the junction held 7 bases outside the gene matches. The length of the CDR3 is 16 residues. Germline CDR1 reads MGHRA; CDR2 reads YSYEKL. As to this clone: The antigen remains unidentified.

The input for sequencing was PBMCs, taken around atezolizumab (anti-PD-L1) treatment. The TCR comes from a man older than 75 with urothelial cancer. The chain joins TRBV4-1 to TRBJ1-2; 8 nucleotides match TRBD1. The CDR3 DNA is TGCGCCAGCAGCCAAGATGTCCCGGGACAGGTCTATGGCTACACCTTC. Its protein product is CASSQDVPGQVYGYTF.